Listed below are T cell receptor beta chains from one sample, sequenced in a study of Ad26.COV2.S vaccination and SARS-CoV-2 variants. Repertoires were generated with immunoSEQ multiplex PCR, while TCRdb's copy carries only in-frame clones and drops some. The sample contains around 450,000 clones, roughly 87% of which appear only once. Material: peripheral blood, obtained in a trial of Ad26.COV2.S vaccine versus placebo. These receptors originate from a person aged 18-65 years who received the Ad26.COV2.S COVID-19 vaccine or a placebo. Each CDR3 is given with its conserved first and last residue. A D gene is named only where the DNA matches it firmly. Expanded clones get a size class; other rows say once, few or many, or leave the size out.

>TRBV6-5|TRBJ1-1|-|TRBD1
CASSRQGGTEAFF
TGTGCCAGCAGTCGACAGGGAGGCACTGAAGCTTTCTTT
>TRBV10-3|TRBJ1-5|-|-
CAISEWAPPSNQPQHF
TGTGCCATCAGTGAGTGGGCTCCCCCTTCCAATCAGCCCCAGCATTTT
>TRBV6-5|TRBJ1-1|once|-
CASSYGGAGTEAFF
TGTGCCAGCAGTTACGGGGGCGCGGGCACTGAAGCTTTCTTT
>TRBV19|TRBJ2-2|-|-
CASSIVANGELFF
TGTGCCAGTAGTATAGTGGCAAACGGGGAGCTGTTTTTT
>TRBV28|TRBJ2-1|-|TRBD2
CASSSQLAVSYNEQFF
TGTGCCAGCAGTTCCCAGCTAGCGGTCTCCTACAATGAGCAGTTCTTC
>TRBV27|TRBJ1-5|-|-
CASNRSGRGQPQHF
TGTGCCAGCAATCGGTCGGGGCGCGGGCAGCCCCAGCATTTT
>TRBV7-2|TRBJ2-1|-|TRBD1
CASSTQGASNEQFF
TGTGCCAGCAGCACGCAGGGGGCTTCCAATGAGCAGTTCTTC
>TRBV7-2|TRBJ2-7|-|TRBD1
CASSLVGQPTPYEQYF
TGTGCCAGCAGCTTGGTGGGACAGCCCACGCCCTACGAGCAGTACTTC
>TRBV3-1/TRBV3-2|TRBJ2-2|few|-
CASSQDLGLYTGELFF
TGTGCCAGCAGCCAAGATCTAGGACTTTACACCGGGGAGCTGTTTTTT
>TRBV7-8|TRBJ1-5|-|-
CASSLAEDQPQHF
TGTGCCAGCAGCTTGGCAGAAGATCAGCCCCAGCATTTT
>TRBV19|TRBJ1-5|once|-
CASSIDRLRGDNQPQHF
TGTGCCAGTAGTATTGACCGCCTCAGGGGTGACAATCAGCCCCAGCATTTT
>TRBV7-3|TRBJ2-3|-|-
CASSSYTRSATDTQYF
TGTGCCAGCAGCTCATATACTAGATCCGCCACAGATACGCAGTATTTT
>TRBV10-3|TRBJ1-2|-|TRBD1
CAITPTGGSNYGYTF
TGTGCCATCACCCCGACAGGGGGCAGTAACTATGGCTACACCTTC
>TRBV28|TRBJ2-7|-|-
CASSFWQGLIYEQYF
TGTGCCAGCAGTTTTTGGCAGGGCCTTATCTACGAGCAGTACTTC
>TRBV7-2|TRBJ2-2|once|-
CASSLFGGGGYGTGELFF
TGTGCCAGCAGCTTATTCGGGGGAGGAGGGTATGGCACCGGGGAGCTGTTTTTT
>TRBV10-3|TRBJ2-3|-|-
CAISTPRRGSTSTDTQYF
TGTGCCATCAGCACCCCGCGGAGGGGTTCTACTAGCACAGATACGCAGTATTTT
>TRBV9|TRBJ1-1|-|-
CASSVEAHRNTEAFF
TGTGCCAGCAGCGTAGAAGCACACAGGAACACTGAAGCTTTCTTT
>TRBV6-2/TRBV6-3|TRBJ1-1|once|-
CASSRRAEAFF
TGTGCCAGCAGCAGGCGGGCTGAAGCTTTCTTT
>TRBV5-1|TRBJ1-1|-|-
CASSLVGHMGSEAFF
TGCGCCAGCAGCTTGGTCGGGCATATGGGTAGTGAAGCTTTCTTT
>TRBV5-4|TRBJ2-3|-|-
CASSWRRGGAADTQYF
TGTGCCAGCAGCTGGAGGCGGGGTGGTGCGGCAGATACGCAGTATTTT
>TRBV6-5|TRBJ2-5|few|-
CASRTRFGETQYF
TGTGCCAGCAGAACTAGGTTTGGTGAGACCCAGTACTTC
>TRBV10-3|TRBJ2-5|once|TRBD2
CATGTSGQETQYF
TGTGCCACCGGGACTAGCGGCCAAGAGACCCAGTACTTC
>TRBV4-3|TRBJ2-3|once|-
CASSRGGPQGDTQYF
TGCGCCAGCAGCCGAGGAGGACCCCAAGGCGATACGCAGTATTTT
>TRBV28|TRBJ1-2|once|TRBD1
CASSLSTGGLGYGYTF
TGTGCCAGCAGTTTATCGACAGGGGGACTAGGCTATGGCTACACCTTC
>TRBV9|TRBJ2-7|-|-
CASSVAGAGVHSYEQYF
TGTGCCAGCAGCGTAGCGGGGGCGGGGGTCCATTCCTACGAGCAGTACTTC
>TRBV29-1|TRBJ2-1|-|TRBD2
CSVGRRLAGVYNEQFF
TGCAGCGTTGGGAGGAGGCTAGCGGGAGTCTACAATGAGCAGTTCTTC
>TRBV4-2|TRBJ1-6|-|-
CASSQGIGGGSNSPLHF
TGTGCCAGCAGCCAAGGGATCGGGGGCGGCAGTAATTCACCCCTCCACTTT
>TRBV28|TRBJ2-7|-|TRBD1
CASRPTGGPYVEQYF
TGTGCCAGCAGGCCGACAGGGGGCCCCTATGTCGAGCAGTACTTC